The entry below describes one T cell receptor (beta chain). What it binds is not known. Some clones are missing from TCRdb's copy, which holds only in-frame ones; the method was immunoSEQ multiplex PCR. Of about 140,000 clones in the sample, almost 95% were seen once. The data were obtained in a study of T cell responses to AZD1222 COVID-19 vaccine. Whole-study findings and limits: Spike-specific TCR repertoires showed rising breadth and depth after two AZD1222 doses. Among AZD1222 vaccinees, only 5 to 7 were seropositive at baseline. Sampling that yielded the repertoires occurred only after the peak T cell response.

The CDR3 covers 12 residues. Trimming removed 2 bases from V and 4 bases from J, with 5 bases in between. Second doses that came at about 4 or about 12 weeks were put together. The sequence was obtained from an adult who received the AZD1222 COVID-19 vaccine. This specimen was peripheral blood, taken 28 days after the second AZD1222 dose. V usage is TRBV12-3 or TRBV12-4 and J usage is TRBJ1-1; D unresolved. The CDR3 sequence: CASSLWGTEAFF. The CDR3 DNA sequence: TGTGCCAGCAGTTTATGGGGCACTGAAGCTTTCTTT.